The entry below describes one T cell receptor (beta chain). Its antigen is unknown. The record originates from a study of cytomegalovirus exposure and HLA in healthy donors. With 60 Vbeta and 13 Jbeta primers, the PCR was carried out. Produced via immunoSEQ multiplex PCR; TCRdb's table is partial and in-frame only. The data hold 100,000 to 150,000 clones, with about four fifths observed a single time. Study findings and constraints: Researchers reported in a later analysis that a missense DCLRE1C variant was tied to TCR beta V- and J-gene trimming. In vitro checks showed that a few CMV-associated chains really do target CMV antigens.

CDR1 is LGHNT and CDR2 is FRNRAP in the germline V gene. The V and J ends lost 7 bases and 1 base respectively, with 12 bases between them. This CDR3 is 14 amino acids long. V and J are TRBV12-5 and TRBJ2-3, with D maybe TRBD1 (5 bases). The sample consisted of PBMCs. This receptor was taken from a male donor in good health and CMV-seropositive. In nucleotides, the CDR3 is TGTGCTAGTGCAATCCAGGGTGGCACAGATACGCAGTATTTT. It specifies CASAIQGGTDTQYF.